Following are 9 T cell receptor beta chains from one sample sequenced in a study of early T cells in non-severe SARS-CoV-2 infection. TCRdb re-called the 5' RACE reads through MiXCR, storing one row per CDR3 protein. The table shows roughly 56,000 distinct CDR3 sequences, with roughly 13% occurring only once. Sequencing was carried out using whole blood. These receptors originate from an adult who was a healthcare worker with PCR-confirmed SARS-CoV-2 infection or an uninfected control (not recorded which).

There are a few counts of this clonotype. The rearrangement links TRBV7-9 to TRBJ2-1; a possible D gene is TRBD2 (6 bases). Germline V gene data show CDR1 as SEHNR and CDR2 as FQNEAQ (reference sequence). The CDR3 runs to 15 residues. V was shortened by 4 bases and J by 7 bases, with 17 bases between the two germline ends. CDR3 sequence: CASSSAGGSRNEQFF. The DNA of the CDR3 is TGTGCCAGCAGCTCCGCCGGGGGTAGTAGGAATGAGCAGTTCTTC.

The J gene is TRBJ2-1, the V gene TRBV6-1, with 14 positions matching TRBD2. The ends lost 5 bases at V and 9 bases at J; junction bases unmatched: 9. Germline CDR1 reads MNHNS; CDR2 reads SASEGT. The CDR3 covers 16 residues. The CDR3 loop is CASSTRLAGGQGEQFF. CDR3 DNA sequence: TGTGCCAGCAGTACCCGACTAGCGGGAGGGCAGGGTGAGCAGTTCTTC.

This clonotype appeared a few times. The chain employs TRBV5-5 and TRBJ1-1; D remains unclear. There are 13 residues in the CDR3. The V end was cut by 2 bases, the J end by 1 base, with 6 bases between. Germline CDR1 reads SGHKS; CDR2 reads YYEKEE (reference sequence). The CDR3 protein is CASSFQGNTEAFF. CDR3 nucleotide sequence: TGTGCCAGCAGCTTTCAAGGGAACACTGAAGCTTTCTTT. Full variable domain (rest looked up from reference TRBV5-5 and TRBJ1-1): DAGVTQSPTHLIKTRGQQVTLRCSPISGHKSVSWYQQVLGQGPQFIFQYYEKEERGRGNFPDRFSARQFPNYSSELNVNALLLGDSALYLCASSFQGNTEAFFGQGTRLTVV.

This clonotype came up many times. The chain employs TRBV4-2 and TRBJ1-2; D is ambiguous. CDR1 LGHNA and CDR2 YNFKEQ come from the germline V gene. V lost 5 bases to trimming and J lost 2 bases, with 6 bases between them. CDR3 size: 12 residues. This chain's CDR3 is CASSLDNYGYTF. CDR3 DNA: TGTGCCAGCAGCTTGGACAACTATGGCTACACCTTC.

This clonotype was seen ten or more times. V is TRBV9 and J is TRBJ2-7; a weak D match, TRBD2 (6 bases). The germline V gene has CDR1 SGDLS and CDR2 YYNGEE. The V end lost 4 bases, the J end lost 3 bases, and 17 bases lay between the germline ends. The CDR3 covers 15 residues. The CDR3 DNA reads as TGTGCCAGCAGCCCCAGCGGGCGGGTCGACTACGAGCAGTACTTC. This gives the protein CASSPSGRVDYEQYF.

This clonotype was observed at least ten times. The chain links TRBV6-5 to TRBJ1-1, with a weak D call TRBD1 (5 bases). Per germline, CDR1 MNHEY and CDR2 SVGAGI. The V gene lost 2 bases and the J gene lost 0 bases, with 13 bases spanning the gap. The CDR3 has 16 amino acids. The CDR3 protein is CASSYGHLVLNTEAFF. DNA for the CDR3: TGTGCCAGCAGTTACGGACATCTCGTCCTGAACACTGAAGCTTTCTTT.

A few counts support this clonotype. The genes are TRBV7-9 and TRBJ2-7; no clear D. Trimming stripped 5 bases from V and 4 bases from J, with 15 bases between. The CDR3 has 14 amino acids. The germline V gene has CDR1 SEHNR and CDR2 FQNEAQ (reference sequence). The CDR3 here is CASSPVTGSYEQYF. The DNA of the CDR3 is TGTGCCAGCAGCCCAGTTACTGGGTCATACGAGCAGTACTTC.

The sample holds a few counts of this clonotype. The chain couples TRBV27 to TRBJ2-5; 14 bases fit TRBD2. The CDR3 consists of 15 residues. In germline, CDR1 is MNHEY, CDR2 SMNVEV (reference sequence). J was trimmed by 1 base and V by 6 bases; bases with no gene match: 1. The CDR3, as DNA: TGTGCCAGCAGGACTAGCGGGAGGGCCCAAGAGACCCAGTACTTC. Encoded protein: CASRTSGRAQETQYF.

This clonotype was seen only a few times. This chain uses TRBV6-5 with TRBJ1-1, with no clear D. Looked up from germline, CDR1 is MNHEY and CDR2 is SVGAGI. V lost 5 bases, J lost 1 base, and 11 bases lay in between. This CDR3 spans 14 amino acids. CDR3: CASSGWSENTEAFF. The CDR3 bases are TGTGCCAGCAGTGGCTGGTCGGAGAACACTGAAGCTTTCTTT.